This is a list of T cell receptor beta chains from one sample in a study of molecular identifiers for immune sequencing clone quantification. TCRdb called the PCR reads again in MiXCR, with one record for every CDR3 protein. The sample lists around 470,000 distinct CDR3 sequences; 20% to 25% were seen once. The sample consisted of naive CD8+ T cells from blood, with Jurkat cell RNA spiked in. These receptors were obtained from a human donor in good health. Some libraries in this study had Jurkat cell RNA spiked in. Each CDR3 is given with its conserved first and last residue. The D gene is left open where the match is weak. The size of a clone is reported for some rows only, either as once, few or many, or as a class for expanded clones.

d_call: -; j_call: TRBJ1-1; v_call: TRBV12-3/TRBV12-4; clone_size: many; cdr3_aa: CASRDGRVTEAFF; cdr3_nt: TGTGCCAGCAGGGACGGAAGGGTCACTGAAGCTTTCTTT
d_call: -; j_call: TRBJ2-7; v_call: TRBV27; clone_size: many; cdr3_aa: CASKGGYEQYF; cdr3_nt: TGTGCCAGCAAAGGAGGCTACGAGCAGTACTTC
d_call: -; j_call: TRBJ2-2; v_call: TRBV13; clone_size: many; cdr3_aa: CASSSTERAGELFF; cdr3_nt: TGTGCCAGCAGCTCGACTGAGCGAGCCGGGGAGCTGTTTTTT
d_call: TRBD2; j_call: TRBJ2-1; v_call: TRBV9; clone_size: -; cdr3_aa: CASSAPGLANEQFF; cdr3_nt: TGTGCCAGCAGCGCACCGGGACTAGCAAATGAGCAGTTCTTC
d_call: -; j_call: TRBJ1-5; v_call: TRBV2; clone_size: -; cdr3_aa: CASSPNQHVQSNQPQHF; cdr3_nt: TGTGCCAGCAGTCCTAACCAACACGTACAAAGCAATCAGCCCCAGCATTTT
d_call: TRBD2; j_call: TRBJ2-1; v_call: TRBV6-2/TRBV6-3; clone_size: -; cdr3_aa: CASSWTSVNEQFF; cdr3_nt: TGTGCCAGCAGTTGGACTAGCGTCAATGAGCAGTTCTTC
d_call: -; j_call: TRBJ2-7; v_call: TRBV5-5; clone_size: many; cdr3_aa: CASSLSLATTYEQYF; cdr3_nt: TGTGCCAGCAGCTTGAGCCTAGCGACCACCTACGAGCAGTACTTC
d_call: -; j_call: TRBJ1-1; v_call: TRBV2; clone_size: -; cdr3_aa: CASSRQNRSGDLSLDTEAFF; cdr3_nt: TGTGCCAGCAGTCGCCAAAATCGTTCAGGGGACTTGTCTCTTGACACTGAAGCTTTCTTT
d_call: TRBD1; j_call: TRBJ2-7; v_call: TRBV7-9; clone_size: many; cdr3_aa: CASSSDRYSYEQYF; cdr3_nt: TGTGCCAGCAGCTCGGACAGGTACTCCTACGAGCAGTACTTC
d_call: TRBD2; j_call: TRBJ2-7; v_call: TRBV9; clone_size: few; cdr3_aa: CASSVAAGGPYEQYF; cdr3_nt: TGTGCCAGCAGCGTAGCTGCGGGAGGGCCGTACGAGCAGTACTTC
d_call: -; j_call: TRBJ1-1; v_call: TRBV9; clone_size: -; cdr3_aa: CASSVGGGEGEAFF; cdr3_nt: TGTGCCAGCAGCGTAGGAGGGGGGGAAGGTGAAGCTTTCTTT
d_call: -; j_call: TRBJ2-7; v_call: TRBV19; clone_size: few; cdr3_aa: CASRVGGLLSYEQYF; cdr3_nt: TGTGCCAGTAGGGTAGGGGGTCTCCTCTCCTACGAGCAGTACTTC
d_call: -; j_call: TRBJ2-3; v_call: TRBV2; clone_size: many; cdr3_aa: CASAEGFGRGDTQYF; cdr3_nt: TGTGCCAGCGCCGAGGGTTTCGGACGGGGGGATACGCAGTATTTT
d_call: -; j_call: TRBJ2-5; v_call: TRBV27; clone_size: -; cdr3_aa: CASSIYQGQETQYF; cdr3_nt: TGTGCCAGCAGTATATACCAGGGGCAAGAGACCCAGTACTTC
d_call: TRBD2; j_call: TRBJ2-7; v_call: TRBV28; clone_size: few; cdr3_aa: CASSLPLGTSGYEQYF; cdr3_nt: TGTGCCAGCAGTTTACCCTTAGGGACTAGCGGCTACGAGCAGTACTTC
d_call: -; j_call: TRBJ1-3; v_call: TRBV9; clone_size: few; cdr3_aa: CASSPQTGSGNTIYF; cdr3_nt: TGTGCCAGCAGCCCTCAGACGGGATCTGGAAACACCATATATTTT
d_call: TRBD2; j_call: TRBJ2-7; v_call: TRBV6-5; clone_size: many; cdr3_aa: CASSYSAGGREQYF; cdr3_nt: TGTGCCAGCAGTTACTCGGCGGGAGGGAGGGAGCAGTACTTC
d_call: -; j_call: TRBJ2-7; v_call: TRBV19; clone_size: few; cdr3_aa: CASLAPETYEQYF; cdr3_nt: TGTGCCAGTCTAGCGCCGGAGACCTACGAGCAGTACTTC
d_call: -; j_call: TRBJ2-5; v_call: TRBV4-1; clone_size: few; cdr3_aa: CASSQVLAVQETQYF; cdr3_nt: TGCGCCAGCAGCCAAGTATTGGCAGTACAAGAGACCCAGTACTTC
d_call: -; j_call: TRBJ2-3; v_call: TRBV6-5; clone_size: once; cdr3_aa: CASSFMEVGGDTQYF; cdr3_nt: TGTGCCAGCAGTTTCATGGAGGTGGGTGGAGATACGCAGTATTTT
d_call: -; j_call: TRBJ2-1; v_call: TRBV19; clone_size: -; cdr3_aa: CASSFGSNEQFF; cdr3_nt: TGTGCCAGTAGTTTCGGATCAAATGAGCAGTTCTTC
d_call: -; j_call: TRBJ2-7; v_call: TRBV6-5; clone_size: once; cdr3_aa: CASSYSMGGDGYEQYF; cdr3_nt: TGTGCCAGCAGTTACTCGATGGGCGGGGATGGTTACGAGCAGTACTTC
d_call: -; j_call: TRBJ2-3; v_call: TRBV24-1; clone_size: few; cdr3_aa: CATSASFGYGTDTQYF; cdr3_nt: TGTGCCACCAGTGCCAGCTTTGGGTACGGTACAGATACGCAGTATTTT
d_call: -; j_call: TRBJ2-2; v_call: TRBV6-2/TRBV6-3; clone_size: -; cdr3_aa: CASSYYGGTGELFF; cdr3_nt: TGTGCCAGCAGTTACTACGGGGGCACCGGGGAGCTGTTTTTT
d_call: TRBD1; j_call: TRBJ1-5; v_call: TRBV4-3; clone_size: -; cdr3_aa: CASSQDRGQGQPQHF; cdr3_nt: TGCGCCAGCAGCCAAGATCGGGGACAGGGCCAGCCCCAGCATTTT
d_call: -; j_call: TRBJ2-3; v_call: TRBV19; clone_size: -; cdr3_aa: CSTEEDTQYF; cdr3_nt: TGTTCCACCGAAGAAGATACGCAGTATTTT
d_call: -; j_call: TRBJ2-7; v_call: TRBV5-4; clone_size: few; cdr3_aa: CASSLATDILIEQYF; cdr3_nt: TGTGCCAGCAGCTTGGCTACCGACATCTTGATCGAGCAGTACTTC
d_call: TRBD2; j_call: TRBJ2-7; v_call: TRBV27; clone_size: -; cdr3_aa: CASSLLLRESHEQYF; cdr3_nt: TGTGCCAGCAGTTTACTTCTGCGGGAGAGCCACGAGCAGTACTTC
d_call: -; j_call: TRBJ1-6; v_call: TRBV9; clone_size: -; cdr3_aa: CASSVVGQNNSPLHF; cdr3_nt: TGTGCCAGCAGCGTAGTAGGGCAGAATAATTCACCCCTCCACTTT
d_call: -; j_call: TRBJ1-1; v_call: TRBV7-9; clone_size: -; cdr3_aa: CASKRTGEAFF; cdr3_nt: TGTGCCAGCAAGAGGACGGGTGAAGCTTTCTTT
d_call: TRBD2; j_call: TRBJ2-3; v_call: TRBV19; clone_size: -; cdr3_aa: CASSTRTSGGTDTQYF; cdr3_nt: TGTGCCAGTAGTACGCGGACTAGCGGTGGCACAGATACGCAGTATTTT
d_call: -; j_call: TRBJ1-6; v_call: TRBV6-5; clone_size: -; cdr3_aa: CASSYSTVTYNSPLHF; cdr3_nt: TGTGCCAGCAGTTACTCGACCGTAACCTATAATTCACCCCTCCACTTT
d_call: TRBD1; j_call: TRBJ1-4; v_call: TRBV9; clone_size: few; cdr3_aa: CASSGSGTGSEKLFF; cdr3_nt: TGTGCCAGCAGCGGATCCGGGACAGGGAGTGAAAAACTGTTTTTT
d_call: -; j_call: TRBJ2-2; v_call: TRBV6-5; clone_size: few; cdr3_aa: CASSYDRDYTGELFF; cdr3_nt: TGTGCCAGCAGCTATGACAGGGACTACACCGGGGAGCTGTTTTTT
d_call: -; j_call: TRBJ2-5; v_call: TRBV6-6; clone_size: many; cdr3_aa: CASSYAQETQYF; cdr3_nt: TGTGCCAGCAGTTATGCCCAAGAGACCCAGTACTTC
d_call: -; j_call: TRBJ2-7; v_call: TRBV5-6; clone_size: few; cdr3_aa: CASSLALQGEQYF; cdr3_nt: TGTGCCAGCAGCTTGGCTTTGCAGGGCGAGCAGTACTTC
d_call: -; j_call: TRBJ2-3; v_call: TRBV23-1; clone_size: many; cdr3_aa: CASSQPWTAPDTQYF; cdr3_nt: TGCGCCAGCAGTCAACCCTGGACCGCTCCAGATACGCAGTATTTT